Each of the 21 T cell receptor beta chains below was sequenced from the same sample in a study of OX40 agonist ivuxolimab in advanced cancers. Generated by immunoSEQ multiplex PCR, the TCRdb table keeps only in-frame clones and is missing some. The table records around 60,000 clones, around 90% of them present only once. The starting material was CD4+ or CD8+ T cells sorted from blood, obtained in a trial of the OX40 agonist ivuxolimab. The origin of the receptors is an adult with an advanced solid tumor such as melanoma, head and neck, liver or kidney cancer.

The CDR3 here is CASSSDRDETWLYEQYF. DNA of the CDR3: TGTGCCAGCAGCTCGGACAGGGACGAAACGTGGTTATACGAGCAGTACTTC. This chain connects TRBV28 to TRBJ2-7, with 8 positions matching TRBD1. V shed 6 bases, J shed 4 bases, and the junction held 17 bases outside the gene matches. Germline values: CDR1 MDHEN, CDR2 SYDVKM. This CDR3 is 17 amino acids long.

This chain links TRBV7-9 with TRBJ2-5, with 9 bases aligning to TRBD1. Matching the DNA end better, TRBJ2-7 makes the J call doubtful. The CDR3 extends over 14 amino acids. Per germline, CDR1 SEHNR and CDR2 FQNEAQ (reference sequence). The CDR3 coding sequence is TGTGCCAGCGAGGAGGGACAGGGACTCTACGAGCAGTACTTC. It yields the protein CASEEGQGLYEQYF.

This clone was counted between two and nine times. This chain connects TRBV19 to TRBJ1-2; a weak D match, TRBD1 (5 bases). Deletions cut 5 bases from V and 5 bases from J, with 18 bases between. Germline CDR1 and CDR2: LNHDA and SQIVND (reference sequence). The CDR3 length is 15 residues. The CDR3 protein is CASSAARDGLYGYTF. CDR3 nucleotide sequence: TGTGCCAGTAGTGCGGCTCGGGACGGACTTTATGGCTACACCTTC.

This chain joins TRBV27 and TRBJ2-7; 8 bases agree with TRBD2. The junction had 13 bases not matched to a gene; V was cut back by 9 bases and J by 6 bases. Germline V gene lookup returns CDR1 MNHEY and CDR2 SMNVEV (reference sequence). The CDR3 spans 14 residues. DNA of the CDR3: TGTGCCAGTAATCGGGGACTAGGGGCTGGCGAGCAGTACTTC. Translating it yields CASNRGLGAGEQYF.

The chain recombines TRBV27 with TRBJ2-5; TRBD1 agrees at 7 bases. The J call may be faulty, since TRBJ2-7 better matches the DNA end. The V gene's germline CDR1 is MNHEY and CDR2 SMNVEV (reference sequence). This CDR3 contains 13 residues. CDR3 nucleotide sequence: TGTGCCAGCAGTTTACTAGGACAGGTCGAGCAGTACTTC. Translation: CASSLLGQVEQYF.

This clone has only one observation. The chain has TRBV19 and TRBJ2-1, with no clear D. V dropped 7 bases and J dropped 0 bases, with 13 bases sitting between them. The CDR3 totals 15 residues. CDR1 and CDR2 (germline): LNHDA, SQIVND (reference sequence). The DNA of the CDR3 is TGTGCCAGTACATACGACCCTAACTCCTACAATGAGCAGTTCTTC. This codes for CASTYDPNSYNEQFF.

This chain links TRBV7-9 with TRBJ2-7; D possibly corresponds to TRBD2 (6 bases). Germline V gene data show CDR1 as SEHNR and CDR2 as FQNEAQ (reference sequence). The V gene lost 5 bases and the J gene lost 0 bases, with 20 bases spanning the gap. The CDR3 sequence is 17 residues long. The CDR3 DNA sequence: TGTGCCAGCAGCCCACAGGCGAGCGGGCATTCCTCCTACGAGCAGTACTTC. Translation gives CASSPQASGHSSYEQYF.

The chain joins TRBV19 to TRBJ2-2, with TRBD1 identical over 7 bases. The length of the CDR3 is 15 residues. The V and J ends lost 10 bases and 1 base, in that order; junction bases with no gene match: 9. Germline V gene lookup returns CDR1 LNHDA and CDR2 SQIVND (reference sequence). The CDR3 DNA follows: TGTGCCATTGCGAGCCCAGGGGGGAACACCGGGGAGCTGTTTTTT. Translating gives CAIASPGGNTGELFF.

The J gene is TRBJ2-5, the V gene TRBV27; D tentatively fits TRBD1 or TRBD2 (5 bases each). The germline CDR1 and CDR2 sequences are MNHEY and SMNVEV (reference sequence). V gave up 4 bases and J gave up 3 bases, with 18 bases separating them. This CDR3 is 16 amino acids long. CDR3 nucleotide sequence: TGTGCCAGCAGTTCATATCCCGGGACCATGGAAGAGACCCAGTACTTC. It yields the protein CASSSYPGTMEETQYF.

The V gene is TRBV15, the J gene TRBJ1-3, with D uncertain. The CDR3 runs 15 residues. Germline V lookup: CDR1 LNHNV, CDR2 YYDKDF (reference sequence). Trimming pared 0 bases from V and 5 bases from J, leaving 11 bases between. The DNA of the CDR3 is TGTGCCACCAGCAGAGATCTTAACGATCGAAACACCATATATTTT. Translating gives CATSRDLNDRNTIYF.

The V call is TRBV19, the J call TRBJ2-1; no firm D call. The CDR3 has 18 residues. Germline V gene sequence: CDR1 LNHDA, CDR2 SQIVND (reference sequence). Trimming took off 4 bases at V and 4 bases at J, with 23 bases between the two ends. CDR3 bases: TGTGCCAGTAGTACTCTTTGGGGTGAAGTCGAATTATACAATGAGCAGTTCTTC. As protein: CASSTLWGEVELYNEQFF.

Here the CDR3 DNA reads TGTGCCAGCAAGGACCTTAGCACAGATACGCAGTATTTT. Protein: CASKDLSTDTQYF. The V gene is TRBV2, the J gene TRBJ2-3; D gene ambiguous. The germline V gene has CDR1 SNHLY and CDR2 FYNNEI. The CDR3 consists of 13 residues. Between the trimmed V and J ends, which lost 7 bases and 0 bases, there was a span of 8 bases.

The rearrangement uses TRBV7-2 and TRBJ1-1; 7 positions agree with TRBD1. Germline CDR1 and CDR2: SGHTA and FQGNSA. The trim removed 1 base at V and 6 bases at J, leaving 14 bases unmatched. CDR3 length: 17 residues. The CDR3 sequence is CASSLVYPTGDVAEAFF. For the CDR3, the DNA is TGTGCCAGCAGCTTAGTGTACCCCACAGGGGATGTTGCTGAAGCTTTCTTT.

This clone was seen once. This chain links TRBV27 with TRBJ2-1; no reliable D call. Per the germline V gene, CDR1 is MNHEY and CDR2 is SMNVEV (reference sequence). This CDR3 has 13 amino acids. Trimming took 8 bases from V and 0 from J, leaving 8 bases between them. The CDR3 reads CASWPGSYNEQFF. The CDR3 DNA follows: TGTGCCAGCTGGCCCGGCTCCTACAATGAGCAGTTCTTC.

This clone came up many times. The CDR3 DNA follows: TGTGCCAGCAGTGGTGGGGGACAGGGCCAGCGGCAGTACTTC. Its translation: CASSGGGQGQRQYF. The V gene is TRBV9, the J gene TRBJ2-7; 9 nucleotides line up with TRBD1. CDR3 length equals 14 residues. After removal of 5 bases from V and 9 bases from J, the junction contained 12 bases not matched to a gene. Per the germline V gene, CDR1 is SGDLS and CDR2 is YYNGEE.

The rearrangement uses TRBV27 and TRBJ2-7, with D unclear. V lost 4 bases and J 0 bases, leaving 10 bases between the germline ends. The germline V gene has CDR1 MNHEY and CDR2 SMNVEV (reference sequence). The CDR3 has 14 residues. The CDR3 DNA is TGTGCCAGCAGTTGGGGAACGAGCTCCTACGAGCAGTACTTC. Translation gives CASSWGTSSYEQYF.

The table lists this clone with a count of one. A read error is likely, as this CDR3 ends without the conserved phenylalanine or tryptophan. The chain couples TRBV11-3 to TRBJ2-7; the match to TRBD1 covers 8 bases. Looked up from germline, CDR1 is SGHNT and CDR2 is YENEEA. The CDR3 spans 14 residues. The trim removed 5 bases at V and 3 bases at J, leaving 6 bases unmatched. The CDR3 here is CASSPWTGNYEQYL. The CDR3 coding sequence is TGTGCCAGCAGCCCCTGGACAGGGAACTACGAGCAGTACCTC.

The V call is TRBV28, the J call TRBJ2-3; no definite D call. This CDR3 has 16 residues. Looked up from germline, CDR1 is MDHEN and CDR2 is SYDVKM. The V and J ends lost 4 bases and 5 bases respectively, with 19 bases between them. CDR3 sequence: CASSSLVPTKQDTQYF. The CDR3 region has the DNA TGTGCCAGCAGTTCATTAGTCCCGACAAAACAAGATACGCAGTATTTT.

The chain recombines TRBV6-1 with TRBJ1-1; unclear D gene. V lost 0 bases to trimming and J lost 0 bases, with 26 bases between them. Germline loops: CDR1 MNHNS, CDR2 SASEGT. The CDR3 is 21 residues long. The CDR3 protein is CASSEAPVRPLTDPMNTEAFF. Written as DNA, the CDR3 is TGTGCCAGCAGTGAAGCGCCGGTCAGGCCGCTCACCGATCCAATGAACACTGAAGCTTTCTTT.

This chain connects TRBV28 to TRBJ1-5; D gene uncertain. Trimming pared 6 bases from V and 7 bases from J, leaving 19 bases between. The CDR3 is 15 residues long. Germline CDR1 and CDR2: MDHEN and SYDVKM. The CDR3 sequence: CASSRGSLGWQPQHF. As DNA, the CDR3 is TGTGCCAGCAGCAGAGGGTCCCTCGGGTGGCAGCCCCAGCATTTT.

This clone showed up just a few times. J is TRBJ2-7 and V is TRBV6-5; D unclear. From germline, CDR1 is MNHEY and CDR2 SVGAGI. The V end lost 7 bases, the J end lost 3 bases, and 13 bases lay between the germline ends. The CDR3 has 13 amino acids. The CDR3 DNA sequence: TGTGCCAGCACCACGGCCCCAGGCTACGAGCAGTACTTC. Residues: CASTTAPGYEQYF.